Listed below are T cell receptor beta chains from one sample, sequenced in a study of blood T cell repertoires in COVID-19. Libraries were prepared by immunoSEQ multiplex PCR; TCRdb keeps only in-frame clonotypes and omits some of them. The sample lists under 200,000 clones, approximately 79% seen once, with 8.1% in the top ten. Material for sequencing was peripheral blood. The receptors shown here come from a woman aged 55 to 70 with COVID-19, enrolled during active disease. The CDR3 runs from the conserved cysteine through the conserved F or W. D genes are given only for firm matches. Only some rows state a clone size, as once, few, many or a class for expanded clones.

v_call	clone_size	d_call	j_call	cdr3_nt	cdr3_aa
TRBV28	few	TRBD1	TRBJ1-6	TGTGCCAGCAGTTTCGGGACAGGGACTTCACCCCTCCACTTT	CASSFGTGTSPLHF
TRBV27	-	-	TRBJ2-7	TGTGCCAGCAGTTGGCGGGGGCTCCCAGTGGTGCAGTACTTC	CASSWRGLPVVQYF
TRBV11-3	-	TRBD2	TRBJ2-7	TGTGCCAGCAGCTTAGACGGTCTAGCGGGAGAGGGAAACGAGCAGTACTTC	CASSLDGLAGEGNEQYF
TRBV15	-	TRBD2	TRBJ2-5	TGTGCCACCAGCAGAGTTGGGACTAGCGGACGAGAGACCCAGTACTTC	CATSRVGTSGRETQYF
TRBV3-1/TRBV3-2	few	-	TRBJ1-1	TGTGCCAGCAGCCCAAGGGGACACTCGGGCACTGAAGCTTTCTTT	CASSPRGHSGTEAFF
TRBV7-6	-	-	TRBJ2-5	TGTGCCAGCAGCTCCCCCCTGCAGGCCTTACAAGAGACCCAGTACTTC	CASSSPLQALQETQYF
TRBV18	-	-	TRBJ2-1	TGTGCCAGCTCACCGGGCTTGCAGCAGTTCTTC	CASSPGLQQFF
TRBV24-1	-	-	TRBJ2-7	TGTGCCACCCGAGGAGACAGATACGAGCAGTACTTC	CATRGDRYEQYF
TRBV6-5	-	TRBD1	TRBJ2-1	TGTGCCAGCAGGGGGGGACAGGGGTCCTACAATGAGCAGTTCTTC	CASRGGQGSYNEQFF
TRBV24-1	-	TRBD2	TRBJ2-3	TGTGCCACCAGTGCCCAACTAGCGGGGCCCACAGATACGCAGTATTTT	CATSAQLAGPTDTQYF
TRBV19	-	TRBD2	TRBJ2-1	TGTGCCAGTAGTATAGGGAGCGGGAGTAGCGATGAGCAGTTCTTC	CASSIGSGSSDEQFF
TRBV2	-	-	TRBJ2-2	TGTGCCAGCAGTGAAGTTATGGGTACGGGCGGGGAGCTGTTTTTT	CASSEVMGTGGELFF
TRBV4-2	-	TRBD2	TRBJ2-1	TGTGCCAGCAGCCCGGGACTAGCGGGAGGGCCGAGAGGGCATGAGCAGTTCTTC	CASSPGLAGGPRGHEQFF
TRBV13	-	TRBD2	TRBJ2-7	TGTGCCAGCAGCTTCAATGGACTAGCGGGAGATTACGAGCAGTACTTC	CASSFNGLAGDYEQYF
TRBV4-3	many	TRBD1	TRBJ2-7	TGCGCCAGCAGCCAAAACCCCGACGGGACAGGGGCTGACGAGCAGTACTTC	CASSQNPDGTGADEQYF
TRBV5-6	-	-	TRBJ1-1	TGTGCCAGCAGCTTGGCTTGGGGGGGTGAGCATAGAAGCACTGAAGCTTTCTTT	CASSLAWGGEHRSTEAFF
TRBV28	-	-	TRBJ1-6	TGTGCCAGCAGTTCCCCCCCAAATTCACCCCTCCACTTT	CASSSPPNSPLHF
TRBV27	-	TRBD1	TRBJ1-2	TGTGCCAGCGGACAGGGGCCGAACTATGGCTACACCTTC	CASGQGPNYGYTF
TRBV5-6	-	-	TRBJ1-5	TGTGCCAGCAGTTCGCGACAGGCCGGGCCCCAGCATTTT	CASSSRQAGPQHF
TRBV5-1	-	-	TRBJ2-7	TGCGCCAGCAGCTTGGCTCAATCGGTTGATGAGCAGTACTTC	CASSLAQSVDEQYF
TRBV7-3	-	TRBD1	TRBJ1-2	TGTGCCAGCAGCGCTAGACAGGGGAGCTACACCTTC	CASSARQGSYTF
TRBV14	-	TRBD1	TRBJ1-2	TGTGCCAGCAGCGGCGGGACAGCCTATGGCTACACCTTC	CASSGGTAYGYTF
TRBV5-1	-	-	TRBJ1-1	TGCGCCAGCAGCTTGGCGGGGGAGCTGAGGGCTTTCTTT	CASSLAGELRAFF
TRBV3-1/TRBV3-2	few	TRBD2	TRBJ2-1	TGTGCCAGCAGCCAAGGCGGGAGGGGGGATGAGCAGTTCTTC	CASSQGGRGDEQFF